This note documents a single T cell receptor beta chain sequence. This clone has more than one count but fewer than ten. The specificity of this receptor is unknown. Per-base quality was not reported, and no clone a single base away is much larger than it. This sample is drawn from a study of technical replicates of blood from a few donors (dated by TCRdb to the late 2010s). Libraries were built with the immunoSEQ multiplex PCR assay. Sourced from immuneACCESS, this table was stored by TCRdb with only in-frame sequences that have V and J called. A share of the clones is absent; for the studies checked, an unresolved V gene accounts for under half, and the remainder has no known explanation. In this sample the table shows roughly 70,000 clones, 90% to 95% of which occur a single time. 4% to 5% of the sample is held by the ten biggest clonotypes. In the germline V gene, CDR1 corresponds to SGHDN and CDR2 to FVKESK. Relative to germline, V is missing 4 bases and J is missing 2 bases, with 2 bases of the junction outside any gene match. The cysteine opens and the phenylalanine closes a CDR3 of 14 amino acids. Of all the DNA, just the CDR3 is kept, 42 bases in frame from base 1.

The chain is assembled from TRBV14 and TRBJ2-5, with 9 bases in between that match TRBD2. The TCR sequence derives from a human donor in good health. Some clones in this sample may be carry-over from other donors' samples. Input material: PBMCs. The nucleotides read TGTGCCAGCAGCCTCGGACTAGCGCAAGAGACCCAGTACTTC. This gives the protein CASSLGLAQETQYF.